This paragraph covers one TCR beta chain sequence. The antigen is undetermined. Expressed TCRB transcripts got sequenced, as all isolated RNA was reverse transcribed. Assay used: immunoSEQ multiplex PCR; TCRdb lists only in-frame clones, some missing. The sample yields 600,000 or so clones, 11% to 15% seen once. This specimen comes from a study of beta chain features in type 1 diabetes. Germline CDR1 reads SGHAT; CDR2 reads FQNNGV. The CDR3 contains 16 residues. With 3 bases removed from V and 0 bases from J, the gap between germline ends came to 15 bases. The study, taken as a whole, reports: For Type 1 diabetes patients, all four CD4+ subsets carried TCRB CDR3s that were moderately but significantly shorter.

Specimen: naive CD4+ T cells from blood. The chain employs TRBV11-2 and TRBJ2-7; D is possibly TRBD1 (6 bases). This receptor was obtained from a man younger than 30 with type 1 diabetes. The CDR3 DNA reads TGTGCCAGCAGCTTGCCCTATGACAGGAGCTCCTACGAGCAGTACTTC. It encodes CASSLPYDRSSYEQYF.